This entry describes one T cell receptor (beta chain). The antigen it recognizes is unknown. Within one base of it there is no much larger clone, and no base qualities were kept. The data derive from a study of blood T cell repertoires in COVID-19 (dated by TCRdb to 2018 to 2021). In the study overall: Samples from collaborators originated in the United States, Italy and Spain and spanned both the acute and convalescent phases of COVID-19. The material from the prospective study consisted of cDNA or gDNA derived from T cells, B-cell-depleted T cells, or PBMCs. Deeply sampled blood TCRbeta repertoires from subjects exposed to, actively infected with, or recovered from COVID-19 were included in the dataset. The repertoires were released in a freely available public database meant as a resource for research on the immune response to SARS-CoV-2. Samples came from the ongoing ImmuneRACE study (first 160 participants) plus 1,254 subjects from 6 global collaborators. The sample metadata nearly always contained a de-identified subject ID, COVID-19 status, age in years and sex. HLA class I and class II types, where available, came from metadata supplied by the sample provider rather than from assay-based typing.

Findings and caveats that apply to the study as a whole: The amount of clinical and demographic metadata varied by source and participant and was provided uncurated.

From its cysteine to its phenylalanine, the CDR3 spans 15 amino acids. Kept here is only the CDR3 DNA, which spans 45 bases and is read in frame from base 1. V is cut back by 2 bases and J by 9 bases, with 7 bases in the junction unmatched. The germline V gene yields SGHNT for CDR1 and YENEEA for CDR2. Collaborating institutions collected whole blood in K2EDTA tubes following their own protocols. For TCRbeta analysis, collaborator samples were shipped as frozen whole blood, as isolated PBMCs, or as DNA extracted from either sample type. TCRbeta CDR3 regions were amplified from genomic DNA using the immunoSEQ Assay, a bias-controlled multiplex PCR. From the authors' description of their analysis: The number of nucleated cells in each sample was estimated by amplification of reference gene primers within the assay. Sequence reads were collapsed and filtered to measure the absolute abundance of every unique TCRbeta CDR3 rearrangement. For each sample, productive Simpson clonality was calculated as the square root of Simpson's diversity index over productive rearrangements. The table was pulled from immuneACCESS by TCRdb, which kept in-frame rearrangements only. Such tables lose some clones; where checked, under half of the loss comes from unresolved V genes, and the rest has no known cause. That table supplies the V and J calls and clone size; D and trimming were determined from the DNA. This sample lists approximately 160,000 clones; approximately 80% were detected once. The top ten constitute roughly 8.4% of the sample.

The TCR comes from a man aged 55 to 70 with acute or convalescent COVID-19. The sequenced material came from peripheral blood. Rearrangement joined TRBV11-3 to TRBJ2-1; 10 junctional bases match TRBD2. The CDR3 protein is CASSLQGSGGGEQFF. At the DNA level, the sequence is TGTGCCAGCAGCTTACAGGGGAGCGGGGGGGGTGAGCAGTTCTTC.